One and the same sample provided the 24 T cell receptor beta chains below, sequenced in a study of CD4+ T cells in melanoma. The protocol was immunoSEQ multiplex PCR, while the TCRdb copy is restricted to in-frame clones and leaves out a portion. The sample has some 110,000 clones; roughly 90% are singletons. Material for sequencing was peripheral blood. These receptors were collected from a human donor with melanoma.

As to this clone: Additional DNA sequences in this sample encode the identical CDR3. The chain is built from TRBV5-1 and TRBJ2-5; 7 bases agree with TRBD1. The V segment lost 0 bases and the J segment 4 bases; nucleotides outside the gene matches: 3. Germline loops: CDR1 SGHRS, CDR2 YFSETQ. The CDR3 contains 14 residues. The CDR3 bases are TGCGCCAGCAGCTTGGGACAGGGTCGAGAGACCCAGTACTTC. Translation gives CASSLGQGRETQYF.

V gene TRBV7-2 combines with J gene TRBJ2-5, with D possibly being TRBD1 (6 bases). The germline V gene encodes CDR1 SGHTA and CDR2 FQGNSA. The CDR3 contains 15 residues. Trimming removed 5 bases at V and 5 bases at J, with 18 bases between. The CDR3 sequence: CASSIRAGVVETQYF. The CDR3, as DNA: TGTGCCAGCAGCATCAGGGCAGGGGTGGTGGAGACCCAGTACTTC.

This chain connects TRBV27 to TRBJ2-5; TRBD1 might be the D (6 bases). Germline values: CDR1 MNHEY, CDR2 SMNVEV (reference sequence). V lost 4 bases and J lost 5, with 17 bases in between. The CDR3 is 15 amino acids. CDR3: CASSSLRGVGETQYF. The CDR3 DNA reads as TGTGCCAGCAGTTCCCTCAGGGGAGTAGGGGAGACCCAGTACTTC.

CDR3 sequence reads: CASAGAGETQYF. For the CDR3, the DNA is TGCGCCAGCGCGGGAGCGGGTGAGACCCAGTACTTC. The chain couples TRBV10-2 to TRBJ2-5; 7 nucleotides align to TRBD2. From germline, CDR1 is WSHSY and CDR2 SAAADI. This CDR3 contains 12 residues. Trimming cost V 8 bases and J 5 bases; bases outside gene matches: 5.

With respect to this clone: The sample holds other DNA sequences that translate to the same CDR3. V is TRBV29-1 and J is TRBJ2-5; no reliable D call. V was shortened by 2 bases and J by 2 bases, with 6 bases between the two germline ends. The CDR3 covers 12 residues. Per the germline V gene, CDR1 is SQVTM and CDR2 is ANQGSEA. The CDR3, as DNA: TGCAGCGTTGAAACAGATCAAGAGACCCAGTACTTC. This codes for CSVETDQETQYF.

This chain uses TRBV19 with TRBJ1-1; TRBD1 is a possible D gene (5 bases). CDR3 length: 13 amino acids. In germline, CDR1 is LNHDA, CDR2 SQIVND (reference sequence). Trimming stripped 7 bases from V and 0 bases from J, with 9 bases between. The CDR3 region has the DNA TGTGCCAGTATTGACAGCATGAACACTGAAGCTTTCTTT. Its protein is CASIDSMNTEAFF.

The chain is built from TRBV14 and TRBJ2-7, with D unresolved. Germline assignment: CDR1 SGHDN and CDR2 FVKESK. Trimming left V 0 bases short and J 2 bases short, with 14 bases between. The CDR3 contains 16 residues. The CDR3 spells CASSQEWPYSPYEQYF. CDR3 sequence (DNA): TGTGCCAGCAGCCAAGAATGGCCGTATTCCCCCTACGAGCAGTACTTC.

V is TRBV10-3 and J is TRBJ1-1; 8 bases line up with TRBD1. This CDR3 has 15 amino acids. CDR1 ENHRY and CDR2 SYGVKD come from the germline V gene. The J segment lost 5 bases and the V segment lost 3 bases, leaving 8 bases of the junction unmatched. DNA of the CDR3: TGTGCCATCAGTGACTCACAGGGGGTGGGGACTGAAGCTTTCTTT. Protein: CAISDSQGVGTEAFF.

This sequence joins TRBV29-1 and TRBJ1-2; D gene uncertain. This CDR3 is built from 13 residues. The V and J ends lost 4 bases and 2 bases respectively, with 11 bases between them. In germline, CDR1 is SQVTM, CDR2 ANQGSEA. CDR3 sequence: CSVGQRQNYGYTF. The CDR3 region has the DNA TGCAGCGTTGGGCAGAGACAAAACTATGGCTACACCTTC.

The gene calls are TRBV11-3 and TRBJ2-2, with D perhaps TRBD1 (6 bases). The V end was cut by 2 bases, the J end by 7 bases, with 14 bases between. The CDR3 length is 15 residues. Germline lookup yields CDR1 SGHNT and CDR2 YENEEA. The CDR3 DNA reads as TGTGCCAGCAGCTTATTCGGACAGTCGGGCGGGGAGCTGTTTTTT. Amino acid sequence: CASSLFGQSGGELFF.

The table lists this clone with a count of one. The chain joins TRBV5-1 to TRBJ1-3; unclear D gene. The CDR3 spans 16 residues. The germline V gene encodes CDR1 SGHRS and CDR2 YFSETQ. V was pared by 0 bases and J by 0 bases, with 10 bases between. The CDR3 sequence: CASSLGSSTSGNTIYF. CDR3 in DNA: TGCGCCAGCAGCTTGGGGTCCAGTACCTCTGGAAACACCATATATTTT.

CDR3 coding DNA: TGCGCCAGCAGCCAGCCCACCATGGGTTTTACCGGGGAGCTGTTTTTT. Translation: CASSQPTMGFTGELFF. The J gene is TRBJ2-2, the V gene TRBV4-3; D is unclear. In germline, CDR1 is LGHNA, CDR2 YSLEER. V shed 3 bases and J shed 5 bases, with 16 bases lying between them. The CDR3 is 16 amino acids.

The gene calls are TRBV11-2 and TRBJ1-2; no clear D gene. Germline CDR1 and CDR2: SGHAT and FQNNGV. The CDR3 spans 14 residues. With 6 bases removed from V and 0 bases from J, the gap between germline ends came to 11 bases. The CDR3 here is CASSYETANYGYTF. For the CDR3, the DNA is TGTGCCAGCAGTTATGAGACGGCTAACTATGGCTACACCTTC.

This rearrangement joins TRBV6-6 to TRBJ1-1; D possibly corresponds to TRBD1 (6 bases). Per the germline V gene, CDR1 is MNHNY and CDR2 is SVGAGI (reference sequence). V lost 7 bases, J lost 5 bases, and 17 bases lay in between. The CDR3 consists of 14 residues. CDR3 in amino acids: CASTLRGGGTEAFF. The CDR3 DNA reads as TGTGCCAGCACCTTACGTGGAGGGGGGACTGAAGCTTTCTTT.

The chain couples TRBV11-1 to TRBJ2-5; 8 bases agree with TRBD1. CDR1 SGHAT and CDR2 FQDESV come from the germline V gene (reference sequence). After removal of 5 bases from V and 2 bases from J, the junction contained 7 bases not matched to a gene. This CDR3 region has 15 residues. The CDR3 spells CASSTIRDRQETQYF. CDR3 DNA: TGTGCCAGCAGCACGATCCGGGACAGGCAAGAGACCCAGTACTTC.

The chain couples TRBV4-1 to TRBJ2-5, with D maybe TRBD1 (6 bases). In germline, CDR1 is MGHRA, CDR2 YSYEKL. The V and J ends lost 4 bases and 2 bases respectively, with 8 bases between them. The CDR3 runs to 13 residues. CDR3 coding DNA: TGCGCCAGCAGCCCGGACAGTCAAGAGACCCAGTACTTC. Protein sequence: CASSPDSQETQYF.

The chain carries TRBV19 and TRBJ1-2, with D possibly being TRBD1 (5 bases). Germline CDR1 LNHDA, CDR2 SQIVND (reference sequence). Trimming left V 4 bases short and J 8 bases short, with 14 bases between. This CDR3 comprises 13 residues. The CDR3 loop is CASSTPFDSGYTF. CDR3 DNA sequence: TGTGCCAGTAGTACTCCTTTCGACAGCGGCTACACCTTC. Using reference TRBV19 and TRBJ1-2 for the parts outside the CDR3, the full variable domain is DGGITQSPKYLFRKEGQNVTLSCEQNLNHDAMYWYRQDPGQGLRLIYYSQIVNDFQKGDIAEGYSVSREKKESFPLTVTSAQKNPTAFYLCASSTPFDSGYTFGSGTRLTVV.

This clone appeared a single time. This chain links TRBV14 with TRBJ2-2, with a possible D match to TRBD1 (5 bases). The length of the CDR3 is 13 residues. From germline, CDR1 is SGHDN and CDR2 FVKESK. The germline V and J ends were trimmed by 1 base and 8 bases, with 8 bases remaining between them. The CDR3 DNA is TGTGCCAGCAGCCAAGCAGGGTCTGGGGAGCTGTTTTTT. It specifies CASSQAGSGELFF.

The chain recombines TRBV4-3 with TRBJ2-7, with D perhaps given as TRBD1 or TRBD2 (5 bases each). V was trimmed by 4 bases and J by 5 bases, leaving 18 bases between them. The CDR3 length is 15 residues. The germline CDR1 and CDR2 sequences are LGHNA and YSLEER. The CDR3 nucleotides are TGCGCCAGCAGCCTATTAATTGGGGCCGGGGACGAGCAGTACTTC. The encoded protein is CASSLLIGAGDEQYF.

The chain couples TRBV28 to TRBJ2-7; 7 bases align to TRBD2. The junction had 4 bases not matched to a gene; V was cut back by 4 bases and J by 7 bases. The length of the CDR3 is 12 residues. Germline V gene sequence: CDR1 MDHEN, CDR2 SYDVKM. The CDR3 reads CASSSRGEEQYF. The DNA of the CDR3 is TGTGCCAGCAGTTCCCGGGGGGAGGAGCAGTACTTC.

V is TRBV5-4 and J is TRBJ2-1, with TRBD1 matching over 7 bases. J gave up 1 base and V 5 bases, and 6 bases lay outside the gene matches. Germline V lookup: CDR1 SGHNT, CDR2 YYREEE (reference sequence). This CDR3 is 15 amino acids long. The CDR3 protein is CASRPRQGSYNEQFF. The CDR3 coding sequence is TGTGCCAGCAGACCGAGACAGGGTTCCTACAATGAGCAGTTCTTC.

The chain uses TRBV4-3 and TRBJ1-2, with D perhaps matching TRBD1 (6 bases). The CDR3 covers 15 residues. V gave up 1 base and J gave up 3 bases, with 12 bases separating them. CDR1 and CDR2 from the germline V gene are LGHNA and YSLEER. For the CDR3, the DNA is TGCGCCAGCAGCCAAGCTCTACAGGGAGACTATGGCTACACCTTC. It yields the protein CASSQALQGDYGYTF.

This clone showed up just once. This chain joins TRBV5-4 and TRBJ2-1, with 7 bases matching TRBD1. The V gene's germline CDR1 is SGHNT and CDR2 YYREEE (reference sequence). Unmatched junction bases numbered 0, after V lost 0 bases and J lost 6 bases. This CDR3 has 13 amino acids. CDR3 DNA sequence: TGTGCCAGCAGCTTGGCAGGGGGCAATGAGCAGTTCTTC. This codes for CASSLAGGNEQFF. The variable domain in full, completed from reference TRBV5-4 and TRBJ2-1, reads ETGVTQSPTHLIKTRGQQVTLRCSSQSGHNTVSWYQQALGQGPQFIFQYYREEENGRGNFPPRFSGLQFPNYSSELNVNALELDDSALYLCASSLAGGNEQFFGPGTRLTVL.

The chain carries TRBV5-5 and TRBJ2-1; 8 positions match TRBD2. Germline CDR1 is SGHKS and CDR2 is YYEKEE (reference sequence). V lost 2 bases and J lost 9; bases outside the gene matches: 13. The CDR3 spans 16 residues. The CDR3 DNA sequence: TGTGCCAGCAGCTTCGACGGGAGGGGGGGTGTAGGTGAGCAGTTCTTC. Translating it yields CASSFDGRGGVGEQFF.